This T cell receptor (beta chain) was sequenced during a study of blood T cell repertoires in COVID-19. After removal of 0 bases from V and 5 bases from J, the junction contained 3 bases not matched to a gene. Germline V gene lookup returns CDR1 PRHDT and CDR2 FYEKMQ (reference sequence). CDR3 length equals 17 residues. This table comes from immunoSEQ multiplex PCR, and its TCRdb copy is limited to in-frame clones, with some not included. Here the sample spans under 300,000 clones, about 88% being singletons. This TCR derives from a woman aged 40-49 years who had recovered from COVID-19. V and J are TRBV13 and TRBJ2-1; TRBD2 matches at 14 bases. Sequencing used peripheral blood. CDR3 DNA: TGTGCCAGCAGCTTAGGGACTAGCGGGAGGGTTAACAATGAGCAGTTCTTC. Its translation: CASSLGTSGRVNNEQFF.